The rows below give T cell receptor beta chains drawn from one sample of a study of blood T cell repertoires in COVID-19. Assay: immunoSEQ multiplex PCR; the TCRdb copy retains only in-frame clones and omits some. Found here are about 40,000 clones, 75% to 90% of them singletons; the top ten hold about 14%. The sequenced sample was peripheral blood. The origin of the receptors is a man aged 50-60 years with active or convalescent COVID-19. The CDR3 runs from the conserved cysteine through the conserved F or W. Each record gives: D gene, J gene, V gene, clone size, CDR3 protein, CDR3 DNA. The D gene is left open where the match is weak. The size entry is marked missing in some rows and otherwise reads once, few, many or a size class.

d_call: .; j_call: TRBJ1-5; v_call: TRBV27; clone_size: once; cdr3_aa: CARTNDRNNQPQHF; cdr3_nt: TGTGCCAGGACTAACGACAGGAACAATCAGCCCCAGCATTTT
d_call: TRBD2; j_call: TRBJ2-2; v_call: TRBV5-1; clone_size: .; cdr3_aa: CASSLAQRGGNTGELFF; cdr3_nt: TGCGCCAGCAGCTTGGCCCAGCGGGGGGGGAACACCGGGGAGCTGTTTTTT
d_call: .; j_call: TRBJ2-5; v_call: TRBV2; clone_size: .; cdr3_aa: CASSLWTETQETQYF; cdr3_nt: TGTGCCAGCAGTCTATGGACAGAGACTCAAGAGACCCAGTACTTC
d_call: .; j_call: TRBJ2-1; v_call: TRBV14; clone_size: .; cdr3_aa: CASSQPLSSYNEQFF; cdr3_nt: TGTGCCAGCAGCCAACCTCTTAGCTCCTACAATGAGCAGTTCTTC
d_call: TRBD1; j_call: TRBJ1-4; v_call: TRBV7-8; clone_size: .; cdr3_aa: CASRKTGVNEKLFF; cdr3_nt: TGTGCCAGCAGAAAAACAGGGGTTAATGAAAAACTGTTTTTT
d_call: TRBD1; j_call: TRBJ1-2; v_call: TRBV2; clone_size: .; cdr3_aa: CASSAGGFGYGYTF; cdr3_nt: TGTGCCAGCAGTGCAGGGGGTTTTGGCTATGGCTACACCTTC
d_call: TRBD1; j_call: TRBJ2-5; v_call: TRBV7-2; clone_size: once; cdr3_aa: CASSIGQGLQETQYF; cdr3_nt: TGTGCCAGCAGCATAGGACAGGGGCTGCAAGAGACCCAGTACTTC
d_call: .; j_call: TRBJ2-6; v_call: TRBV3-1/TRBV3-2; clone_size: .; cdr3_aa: CASSQDASISGANVLTF; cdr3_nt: TGTGCCAGCAGCCAAGACGCCAGTATCTCTGGGGCCAACGTCCTGACTTTC
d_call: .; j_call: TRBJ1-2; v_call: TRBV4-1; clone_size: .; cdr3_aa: CASSQGWGGRDGYTF; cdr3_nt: TGCGCCAGCAGCCAAGGATGGGGGGGTAGAGATGGCTACACCTTC
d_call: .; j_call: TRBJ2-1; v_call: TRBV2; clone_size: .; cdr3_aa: CASSERWANEQFF; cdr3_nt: TGTGCCAGCAGTGAAAGGTGGGCCAATGAGCAGTTCTTC
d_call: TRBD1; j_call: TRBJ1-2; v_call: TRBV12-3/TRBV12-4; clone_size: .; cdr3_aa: CASRTGVGGYTF; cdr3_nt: TGTGCCAGCAGGACAGGGGTGGGGGGCTACACCTTC
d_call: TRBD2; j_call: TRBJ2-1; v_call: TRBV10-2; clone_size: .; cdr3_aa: CASSLSGTSEHNEQFF; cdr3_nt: TGCGCCAGCAGTTTATCCGGGACTAGCGAACACAATGAGCAGTTCTTC
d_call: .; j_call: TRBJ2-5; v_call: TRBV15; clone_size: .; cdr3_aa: CATSRDRGETQYF; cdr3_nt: TGTGCCACCAGCAGAGACAGGGGAGAGACCCAGTACTTC
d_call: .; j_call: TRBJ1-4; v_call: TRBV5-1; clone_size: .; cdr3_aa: CASSPGQTNEKLFF; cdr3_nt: TGCGCCAGCAGCCCCGGACAGACGAATGAAAAACTGTTTTTT
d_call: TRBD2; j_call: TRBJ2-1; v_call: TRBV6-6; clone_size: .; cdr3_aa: CASSYSPSGGYNEQFF; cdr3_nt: TGTGCCAGCAGTTACTCCCCTAGCGGGGGATACAATGAGCAGTTCTTC
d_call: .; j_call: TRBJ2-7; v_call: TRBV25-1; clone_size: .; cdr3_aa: CASSNNQGSSYEQYF; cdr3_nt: TGTGCCAGCAGTAACAACCAGGGCAGCTCCTACGAGCAGTACTTC
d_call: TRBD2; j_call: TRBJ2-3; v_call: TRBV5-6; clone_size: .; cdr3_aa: CASSLDASGGPTDTQYF; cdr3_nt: TGTGCCAGCAGCTTGGACGCTAGCGGGGGTCCGACAGATACGCAGTATTTT
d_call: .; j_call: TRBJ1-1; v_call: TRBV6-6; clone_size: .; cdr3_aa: CASSRGLNTEAFF; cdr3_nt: TGTGCCAGCAGCCGTGGGCTGAACACTGAAGCTTTCTTT
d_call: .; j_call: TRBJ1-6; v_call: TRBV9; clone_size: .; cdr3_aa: CASSSRGQTKNSPLHF; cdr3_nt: TGTGCCAGCAGCTCCAGGGGACAAACAAAAAATTCACCCCTCCACTTT
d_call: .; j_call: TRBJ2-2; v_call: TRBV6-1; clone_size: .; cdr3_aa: CASSEAPSGNTGELFF; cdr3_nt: TGTGCCAGCAGTGAAGCTCCCTCGGGGAACACCGGGGAGCTGTTTTTT
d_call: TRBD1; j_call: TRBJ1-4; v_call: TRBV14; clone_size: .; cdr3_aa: CASSQVFFTGDEKLFF; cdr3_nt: TGTGCCAGCAGCCAAGTCTTTTTTACAGGGGACGAAAAACTGTTTTTT
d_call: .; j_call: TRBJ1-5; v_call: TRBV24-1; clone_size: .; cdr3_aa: CATSDSGSNQPQHF; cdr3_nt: TGTGCCACCAGTGACTCAGGGAGCAATCAGCCCCAGCATTTT
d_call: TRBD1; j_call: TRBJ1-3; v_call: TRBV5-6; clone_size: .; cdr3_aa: CASSSPLDRVNTGNTIYF; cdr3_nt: TGTGCCAGCAGCTCCCCTTTGGACAGGGTAAATACTGGAAACACCATATATTTT
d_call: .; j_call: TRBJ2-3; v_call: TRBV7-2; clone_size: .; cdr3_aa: CATATDTQYF; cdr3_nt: TGTGCCACCGCGACAGATACGCAGTATTTT
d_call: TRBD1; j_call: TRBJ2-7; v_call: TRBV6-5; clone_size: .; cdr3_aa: CASSYERQGPYEQYF; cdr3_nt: TGTGCCAGCAGTTACGAACGACAGGGCCCCTACGAGCAGTACTTC
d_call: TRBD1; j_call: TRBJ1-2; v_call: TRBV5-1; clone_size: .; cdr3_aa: CASSLNGQVHSFNYGYTF; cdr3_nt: TGCGCCAGCAGCTTGAACGGACAGGTCCACAGCTTTAACTATGGCTACACCTTC
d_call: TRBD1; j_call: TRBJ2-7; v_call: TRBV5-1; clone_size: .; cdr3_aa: CASSLAGTARSEQYF; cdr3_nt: TGCGCCAGCAGCTTGGCCGGGACAGCGCGTTCCGAGCAGTACTTC
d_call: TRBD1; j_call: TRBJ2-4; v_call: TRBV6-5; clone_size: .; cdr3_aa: CASSIGGQNIQYF; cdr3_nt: TGTGCCAGCAGTATAGGGGGCCAAAACATTCAGTACTTC
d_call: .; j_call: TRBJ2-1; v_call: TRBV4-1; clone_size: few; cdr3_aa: CASSQDLSSYNEQFF; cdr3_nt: TGCGCCAGCAGCCAGGACTTGAGCTCCTACAATGAGCAGTTCTTC